This entry lists 22 T cell receptor beta chains sequenced from one sample in a study of T cell repertoires in ileal Crohn's disease. The time point: inflamed ileum from the surgical specimen. Assay used: immunoSEQ multiplex PCR; TCRdb lists only in-frame clones, some missing. The sample comprises 2,500 to 3,500 clones, more than 75% of which are singletons, and 6.5% rests with the top ten. Input material: ileal tissue. These receptors were obtained from an adult with Crohn's disease.

The chain carries TRBV6-1 and TRBJ1-2; D is uncertain. Between the trimmed V and J ends, which lost 5 bases and 2 bases, there was a span of 6 bases. The CDR3 has 12 residues. CDR1 is MNHNS, CDR2 SASEGT, per germline. The CDR3 region is CASSPGNYGYTF. DNA of the CDR3: TGTGCCAGCAGTCCAGGAAACTATGGCTACACCTTC.

J is TRBJ2-7 and V is TRBV10-1; TRBD1 matches at 9 bases. V lost 6 bases, J lost 7 bases, and 16 bases stayed unmatched. CDR3 length: 16 amino acids. CDR1 WNHNN and CDR2 SYGVQD come from the germline V gene (reference sequence). CDR3 DNA sequence: TGCGCCAGCAGCTTCCACCGCCGGACAGGGGTGACGGAGCAGTACTTC. Translating it yields CASSFHRRTGVTEQYF.

This clone has just a few counts. This chain connects TRBV28 to TRBJ2-1; a possible D gene is TRBD2 (5 bases). Per the germline V gene, CDR1 is MDHEN and CDR2 is SYDVKM. The CDR3 length is 17 residues. Between the trimmed V and J ends, which lost 6 bases and 5 bases, there was a span of 23 bases. In DNA form, the CDR3 reads TGTGCCAGCAGACAAGACAATGGCGGGCTTTTAAACAATGAGCAGTTCTTC. This translates into CASRQDNGGLLNNEQFF.

V and J are TRBV7-3 and TRBJ2-3; TRBD2 agrees at 10 bases. J gave up 0 bases and V 5 bases, and 5 bases lay outside the gene matches. The germline gives CDR1 SGHTA, CDR2 FQGTGA. The CDR3 covers 16 residues. The CDR3 DNA sequence: TGTGCCAGCAGCCGGACTAGCGGCAGGAGCACAGATACGCAGTATTTT. Amino acid sequence: CASSRTSGRSTDTQYF.

This clone was detected only once. The gene calls are TRBV5-6 and TRBJ1-5, with D uncertain. V was shortened by 0 bases and J by 2 bases, with 12 bases between the two germline ends. Germline V gene sequence: CDR1 SGHDT, CDR2 YYEEEE. The CDR3 covers 16 residues. The CDR3 DNA reads as TGTGCCAGCAGCTTGGGTCGGGTAAGAGGCAATCAGCCCCAGCATTTT. This codes for CASSLGRVRGNQPQHF.

The V call is TRBV10-3, the J call TRBJ2-1; 7 positions agree with TRBD2. The CDR3 is 15 amino acids. V was clipped by 0 bases and J by 1 base; unmatched bases: 0. From germline, CDR1 is ENHRY and CDR2 SYGVKD. The CDR3 DNA sequence: TGTGCCATCAGTGAGTCGGGAGGGTCCTACAATGAGCAGTTCTTC. It encodes CAISESGGSYNEQFF.

The rearrangement links TRBV2 to TRBJ1-4; 8 nucleotides line up with TRBD1. The CDR3 runs 16 residues. V lost 6 bases and J lost 2; bases outside the gene matches: 8. Germline-derived CDR1 and CDR2 are SNHLY and FYNNEI. The CDR3 sequence: CASRGRGLRTNEKLFF. DNA of the CDR3: TGTGCCAGCAGGGGCAGGGGGCTCCGTACTAATGAAAAACTGTTTTTT.

This clone occurred once. This chain uses TRBV11-2 with TRBJ2-5; a possible D gene is TRBD2 (6 bases). V was cut by 1 base and J by 4 bases, with 13 bases left in between. CDR3 length equals 15 residues. Per germline, CDR1 SGHAT and CDR2 FQNNGV. CDR3 region: CASSLVPGGAETQYF. The DNA for the CDR3 is TGTGCCAGCAGCTTAGTCCCAGGAGGGGCAGAGACCCAGTACTTC.

This chain uses TRBV4-2 with TRBJ2-2; D is perhaps TRBD2 (6 bases). Germline lookup yields CDR1 LGHNA and CDR2 YNFKEQ. Trimming removed 1 base from V and 2 bases from J, with 11 bases in between. The CDR3 loop spans 16 amino acids. In DNA form, the CDR3 reads TGTGCCAGCAGCCAAGGATGGGGGGATAACACCGGGGAGCTGTTTTTT. It yields the protein CASSQGWGDNTGELFF.

V is TRBV5-1 and J is TRBJ2-1; possibly TRBD1 or TRBD2 for D (5 bases each). Germline CDR1 and CDR2: SGHRS and YFSETQ. Trimming removed 4 bases at V and 10 bases at J, with 15 bases between. The CDR3 contains 13 residues. In DNA, the CDR3 is TGCGCCAGCAGCATCCGGGACGCGGACGAGCAGTTCTTC. Its protein is CASSIRDADEQFF. Based on the CDR3 plus reference TRBV5-1 and TRBJ2-1, the full variable domain is KAGVTQTPRYLIKTRGQQVTLSCSPISGHRSVSWYQQTPGQGLQFLFEYFSETQRNKGNFPGRFSGRQFSNSRSEMNVSTLELGDSALYLCASSIRDADEQFFGPGTRLTVL.

The genes are TRBV7-2 and TRBJ2-3; tentative D call: TRBD2 (5 bases). Trimming removed 4 bases from V and 0 bases from J, with 11 bases in between. The germline V gene has CDR1 SGHTA and CDR2 FQGNSA. CDR3 length: 15 residues. In DNA, the CDR3 is TGTGCCAGCAGCTGGAGCGGCACTAGCACAGATACGCAGTATTTT. It codes for CASSWSGTSTDTQYF.

V is TRBV6-1 and J is TRBJ2-6, with TRBD1 matching over 9 bases. The length of the CDR3 is 15 residues. Trimming cost V 8 bases and J 0 bases; bases outside gene matches: 2. The germline V gene has CDR1 MNHNS and CDR2 SASEGT. The CDR3 nucleotides are TGTGCCAGCGCACAGGGGGCCTCTGGGGCCAACGTCCTGACTTTC. It encodes CASAQGASGANVLTF.

DNA of the CDR3: TGCAGCGTGGCCGGGACTAGCGGCTACAATGAGCAGTTCTTC. Residues: CSVAGTSGYNEQFF. The V and J genes are TRBV29-1 and TRBJ2-1; 11 bases map to TRBD2. The CDR3 runs to 14 residues. CDR1 and CDR2 (germline): SQVTM, ANQGSEA. V trimming: 6 bases; J trimming: 3 bases; junction bases outside the gene matches: 4.

The V call is TRBV29-1, the J call TRBJ2-7; TRBD2 is a possible D gene (5 bases). Trimming took 4 bases from V and 4 from J, leaving 11 bases between them. Germline assignment: CDR1 SQVTM and CDR2 ANQGSEA. This CDR3 has 12 residues. CDR3 amino acids: CSVGNSGYEQYF. CDR3 bases: TGCAGCGTTGGTAATTCGGGGTACGAGCAGTACTTC.

This clone was observed a handful of times. The V and J genes are TRBV14 and TRBJ2-7; a weak D match, TRBD2 (6 bases). This CDR3 comprises 15 residues. The V end was cut by 0 bases, the J end by 6 bases, with 15 bases between. From germline, CDR1 is SGHDN and CDR2 FVKESK. CDR3 nucleotides: TGTGCCAGCAGCCAAGATTTGACTAGTGGCCGCGAGCAGTACTTC. Translating gives CASSQDLTSGREQYF.

The chain couples TRBV11-2 to TRBJ2-1; the match to TRBD2 covers 11 bases. The J segment lost 7 bases and the V segment lost 5 bases, leaving 7 bases of the junction unmatched. Germline CDR1 reads SGHAT; CDR2 reads FQNNGV. This CDR3 comprises 15 residues. The CDR3 sequence is CASSASGLAGNEQFF. The CDR3 DNA follows: TGTGCCAGCAGCGCCTCTGGACTAGCGGGTAATGAGCAGTTCTTC. Full variable domain (rest looked up from reference TRBV11-2 and TRBJ2-1): EAGVAQSPRYKIIEKRQSVAFWCNPISGHATLYWYQQILGQGPKLLIQFQNNGVVDDSQLPKDRFSAERLKGVDSTLKIQPAKLEDSAVYLCASSASGLAGNEQFFGPGTRLTVL.

V is TRBV6-1 and J is TRBJ1-4; 8 bases line up with TRBD1. The CDR3 loop spans 15 amino acids. Trimming removed 0 bases from V and 8 bases from J; junction bases left unmatched: 5. Per the germline V gene, CDR1 is MNHNS and CDR2 is SASEGT. CDR3 sequence reads: CASSEASGGEEKLFF. The CDR3 nucleotides are TGTGCCAGCAGTGAAGCGTCAGGGGGCGAGGAAAAACTGTTTTTT.

V and J are TRBV7-3 and TRBJ2-5; TRBD1 aligns across 7 bases. Trimming removed 5 bases from V and 2 bases from J; junction bases left unmatched: 5. This CDR3 contains 14 residues. The germline gives CDR1 SGHTA, CDR2 FQGTGA. Here the CDR3 reads CASSPGTEQETQYF. In DNA form, the CDR3 reads TGTGCCAGCAGCCCCGGGACAGAACAAGAGACCCAGTACTTC.

Worth noting for this clone: Different DNA sequences within this sample yield the same CDR3. The chain combines TRBV19 with TRBJ2-2, with D unclear. The V and J ends lost 3 bases and 1 base respectively, with 0 bases between them. Germline V gives CDR1 LNHDA, CDR2 SQIVND (reference sequence). The CDR3 length is 12 residues. DNA of the CDR3: TGTGCCAGTAGTATGAACACCGGGGAGCTGTTTTTT. Translating it yields CASSMNTGELFF. Together with reference TRBV19 and TRBJ2-2, the CDR3 gives the full variable domain: DGGITQSPKYLFRKEGQNVTLSCEQNLNHDAMYWYRQDPGQGLRLIYYSQIVNDFQKGDIAEGYSVSREKKESFPLTVTSAQKNPTAFYLCASSMNTGELFFGEGSRLTVL.

The V gene is TRBV10-3, the J gene TRBJ1-1, with D possibly being TRBD1 (6 bases). Between the trimmed V and J ends, which lost 4 bases and 5 bases, there was a span of 8 bases. The germline gives CDR1 ENHRY, CDR2 SYGVKD. The CDR3 consists of 12 residues. The CDR3 DNA reads TGTGCCATCAGTGGGCAGGGGACTGAAGCTTTCTTT. Protein: CAISGQGTEAFF.

V usage is TRBV6-9 and J usage is TRBJ2-7; no definite D call. Germline CDR1 reads MNHGY; CDR2 reads SVAAGI. The CDR3 spans 12 residues. CDR3 nucleotides: TGTGCTTCAGCCCCAGCTCGGCTCGAGCAGTACTTC. As protein: CASAPARLEQYF.

The chain carries TRBV2 and TRBJ2-1; 7 nucleotides line up with TRBD1. The V and J ends lost 4 bases and 7 bases, in that order; junction bases with no gene match: 4. Germline V gene sequence: CDR1 SNHLY, CDR2 FYNNEI. This CDR3 region has 13 residues. CDR3 nucleotides: TGTGCCAGCAGTGTACAGGGGCGAAATGAGCAGTTCTTC. Its translation is CASSVQGRNEQFF.